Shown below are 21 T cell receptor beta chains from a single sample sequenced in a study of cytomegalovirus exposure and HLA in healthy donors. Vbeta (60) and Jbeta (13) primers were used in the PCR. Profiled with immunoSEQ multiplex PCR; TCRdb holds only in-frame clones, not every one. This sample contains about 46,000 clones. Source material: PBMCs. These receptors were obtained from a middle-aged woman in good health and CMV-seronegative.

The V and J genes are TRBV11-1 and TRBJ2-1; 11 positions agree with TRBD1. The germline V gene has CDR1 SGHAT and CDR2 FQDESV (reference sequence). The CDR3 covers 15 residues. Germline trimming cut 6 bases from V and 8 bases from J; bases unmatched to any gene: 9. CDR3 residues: CASRGTDRGRDEQFF. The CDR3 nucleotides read TGTGCCAGCAGGGGAACGGACAGGGGGCGAGATGAGCAGTTCTTC.

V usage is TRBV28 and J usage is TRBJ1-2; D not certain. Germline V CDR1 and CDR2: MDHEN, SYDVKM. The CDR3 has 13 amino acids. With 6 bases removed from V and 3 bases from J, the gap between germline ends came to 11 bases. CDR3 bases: TGTGCCAGCAGGTGGGCTTCGGACTATGGCTACACCTTC. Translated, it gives CASRWASDYGYTF.

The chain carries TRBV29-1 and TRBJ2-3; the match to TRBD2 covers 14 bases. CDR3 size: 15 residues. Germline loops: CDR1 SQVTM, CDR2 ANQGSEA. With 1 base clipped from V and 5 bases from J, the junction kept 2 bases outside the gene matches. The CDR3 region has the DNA TGCAGCGTTGAAGGACTAGCGGGAGGGGAAGATACGCAGTATTTT. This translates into CSVEGLAGGEDTQYF.

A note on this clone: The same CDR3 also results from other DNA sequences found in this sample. The CDR3, as DNA: TGCGCCAGCAGCCAAGACAGGGGACAGCCCCAGCATTTT. Encoded protein: CASSQDRGQPQHF. This chain connects TRBV4-1 to TRBJ1-5; the D gene is possibly TRBD1 (6 bases). Germline CDR1 is MGHRA and CDR2 is YSYEKL. V was clipped by 0 bases and J by 7 bases, with 7 bases between them. CDR3 length: 13 residues.

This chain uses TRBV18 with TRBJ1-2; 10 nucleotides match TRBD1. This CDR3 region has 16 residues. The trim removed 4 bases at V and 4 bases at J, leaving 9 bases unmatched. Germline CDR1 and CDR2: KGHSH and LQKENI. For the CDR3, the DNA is TGTGCCAGCTCACGGGCCGGGACAGGGGATACCTATGGCTACACCTTC. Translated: CASSRAGTGDTYGYTF.

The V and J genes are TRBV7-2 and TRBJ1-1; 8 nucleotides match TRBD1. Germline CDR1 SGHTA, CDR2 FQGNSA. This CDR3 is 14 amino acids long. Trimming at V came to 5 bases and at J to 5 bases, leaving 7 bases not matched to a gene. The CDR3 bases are TGTGCCAGCAGCGCGCGACAGGGGCGAACTGAAGCTTTCTTT. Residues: CASSARQGRTEAFF.

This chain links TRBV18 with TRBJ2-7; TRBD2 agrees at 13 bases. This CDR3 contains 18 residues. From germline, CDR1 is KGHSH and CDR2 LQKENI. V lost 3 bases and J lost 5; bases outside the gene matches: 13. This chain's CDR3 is CASSPLSAGLAGVNEQYF. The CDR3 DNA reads TGTGCCAGCTCACCTCTTTCTGCTGGACTAGCGGGAGTTAACGAGCAGTACTTC.

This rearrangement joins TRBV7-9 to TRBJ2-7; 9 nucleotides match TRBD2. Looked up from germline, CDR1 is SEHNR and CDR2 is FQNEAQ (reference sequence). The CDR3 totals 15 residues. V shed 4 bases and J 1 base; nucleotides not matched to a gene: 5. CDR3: CASSSGLAISYEQYF. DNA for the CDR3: TGTGCCAGCAGCTCGGGACTAGCAATATCCTACGAGCAGTACTTC.

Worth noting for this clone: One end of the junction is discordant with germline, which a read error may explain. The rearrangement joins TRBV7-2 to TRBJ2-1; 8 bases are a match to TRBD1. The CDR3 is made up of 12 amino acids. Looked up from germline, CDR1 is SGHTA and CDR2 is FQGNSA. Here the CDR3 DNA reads TGTGCCAGCAGACGTGGGGGGACAGGTGCGCTCTTC. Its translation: CASRRGGTGALF.

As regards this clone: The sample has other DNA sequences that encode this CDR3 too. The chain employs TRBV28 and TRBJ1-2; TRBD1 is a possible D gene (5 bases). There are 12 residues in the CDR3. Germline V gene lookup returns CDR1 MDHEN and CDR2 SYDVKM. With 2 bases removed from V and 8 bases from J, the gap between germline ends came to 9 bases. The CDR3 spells CASSLQGYGYTF. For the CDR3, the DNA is TGTGCCAGCAGTTTACAGGGTTACGGCTACACCTTC.

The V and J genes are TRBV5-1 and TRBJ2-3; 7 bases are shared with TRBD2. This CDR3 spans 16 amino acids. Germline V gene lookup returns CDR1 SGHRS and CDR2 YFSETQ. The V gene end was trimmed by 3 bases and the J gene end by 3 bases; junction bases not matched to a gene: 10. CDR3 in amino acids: CASSWGGSARTDTQYF. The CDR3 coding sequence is TGCGCCAGCAGCTGGGGCGGGAGTGCTAGGACAGATACGCAGTATTTT. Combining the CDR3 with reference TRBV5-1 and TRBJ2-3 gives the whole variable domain KAGVTQTPRYLIKTRGQQVTLSCSPISGHRSVSWYQQTPGQGLQFLFEYFSETQRNKGNFPGRFSGRQFSNSRSEMNVSTLELGDSALYLCASSWGGSARTDTQYFGPGTRLTVL.

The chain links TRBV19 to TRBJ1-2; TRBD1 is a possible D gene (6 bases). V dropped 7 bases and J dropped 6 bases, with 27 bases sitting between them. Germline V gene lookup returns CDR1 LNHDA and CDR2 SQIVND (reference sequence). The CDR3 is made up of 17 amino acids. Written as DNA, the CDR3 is TGTGCCAGTACCCCTGGGCGAATACCTGTAGGGGGAGATGGCTACACCTTC. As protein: CASTPGRIPVGGDGYTF.

In nucleotides, the CDR3 is TGCGCCAGCAGCCAACTAGCGGAGAGCTCCTACGAGCAGTACTTC. Translation: CASSQLAESSYEQYF. The gene calls are TRBV4-1 and TRBJ2-7; 7 bases match TRBD2. The germline gives CDR1 MGHRA, CDR2 YSYEKL. Trimming removed 2 bases from V and 0 bases from J; junction bases left unmatched: 4. The CDR3 extends over 15 amino acids.

Written as DNA, the CDR3 is TGTGCCAGTAGGCTAGCGGCTGCCTACGAGCAGTACTTC. Its protein product is CASRLAAAYEQYF. The rearrangement uses TRBV19 and TRBJ2-7; 7 bases map to TRBD2. The CDR3 extends over 13 amino acids. V gave up 6 bases and J gave up 2 bases; unmatched junction bases: 4. From germline, CDR1 is LNHDA and CDR2 SQIVND (reference sequence).

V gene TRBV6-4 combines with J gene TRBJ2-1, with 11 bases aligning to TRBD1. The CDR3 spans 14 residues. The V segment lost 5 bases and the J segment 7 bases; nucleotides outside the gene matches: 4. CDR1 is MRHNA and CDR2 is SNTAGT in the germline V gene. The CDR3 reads CASSSGTGGNEQFF. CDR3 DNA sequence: TGTGCCAGCAGTTCCGGGACAGGGGGGAATGAGCAGTTCTTC.

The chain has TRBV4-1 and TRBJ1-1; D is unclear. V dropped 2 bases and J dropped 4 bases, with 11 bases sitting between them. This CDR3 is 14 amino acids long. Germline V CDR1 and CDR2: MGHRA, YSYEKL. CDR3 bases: TGCGCCAGCAGCCAACCGGGGAGGACCACTGAAGCTTTCTTT. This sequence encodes CASSQPGRTTEAFF.

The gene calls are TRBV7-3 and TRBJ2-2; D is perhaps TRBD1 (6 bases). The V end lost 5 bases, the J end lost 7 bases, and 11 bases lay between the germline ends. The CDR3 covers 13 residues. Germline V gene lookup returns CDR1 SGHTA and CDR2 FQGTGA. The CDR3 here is CASSVVQGGELFF. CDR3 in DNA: TGTGCCAGCAGCGTGGTACAGGGCGGGGAGCTGTTTTTT.

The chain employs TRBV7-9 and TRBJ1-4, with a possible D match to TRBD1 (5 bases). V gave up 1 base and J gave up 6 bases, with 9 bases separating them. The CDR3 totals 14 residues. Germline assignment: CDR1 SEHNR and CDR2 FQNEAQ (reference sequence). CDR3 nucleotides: TGTGCCAGCAGCTTAGGCGGGGGAGATGAAAAACTGTTTTTT. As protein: CASSLGGGDEKLFF.

The CDR3 DNA is TGTGCCAGCGGACTAGCGGGAGGAGAGCAGTTCTTC. The encoded protein is CASGLAGGEQFF. The chain couples TRBV7-9 to TRBJ2-1, with 14 bases that match TRBD2. The germline V gene encodes CDR1 SEHNR and CDR2 FQNEAQ (reference sequence). This CDR3 region has 12 residues. Losses at the gene ends were 8 bases for V and 10 bases for J; bases not matched to a gene: 1. The full variable domain, with the rest looked up from reference TRBV7-9 and TRBJ2-1, is DTGVSQNPRHKITKRGQNVTFRCDPISEHNRLYWYRQTLGQGPEFLTYFQNEAQLEKSRLLSDRFSAERPKGSFSTLEIQRTEQGDSAMYLCASGLAGGEQFFGPGTRLTVL.

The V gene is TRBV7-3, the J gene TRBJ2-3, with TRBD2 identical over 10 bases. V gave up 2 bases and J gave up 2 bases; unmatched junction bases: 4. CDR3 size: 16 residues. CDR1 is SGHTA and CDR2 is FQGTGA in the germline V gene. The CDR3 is CASSLGLAEITDTQYF. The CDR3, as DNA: TGTGCCAGCAGCTTAGGACTAGCGGAGATCACAGATACGCAGTATTTT.

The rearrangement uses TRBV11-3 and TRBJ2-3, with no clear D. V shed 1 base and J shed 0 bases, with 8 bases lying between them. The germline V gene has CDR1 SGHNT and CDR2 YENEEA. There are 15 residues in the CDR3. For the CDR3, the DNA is TGTGCCAGCAGCTTAGGAGGCAAAAGCACAGATACGCAGTATTTT. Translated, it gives CASSLGGKSTDTQYF.